This paragraph reports one T cell receptor beta chain. Repertoires were generated with immunoSEQ multiplex PCR, while TCRdb's copy carries only in-frame clones and drops some. The table includes around 580,000 clones, roughly 98% detected once. This entry comes from a study of shared clonotypes between healthy human individuals. Terminally differentiated effector memory CD45RA+ cells were excluded from the naive CD8 cells, which were CD45RO-negative and positively selected for CCR7. V was cut by 0 bases and J by 5 bases, with 10 bases left in between. Germline V lookup: CDR1 MDHEN, CDR2 SYDVKM. This CDR3 spans 15 amino acids.

The sequence was obtained from a man under 40 in good health. The chain recombines TRBV28 with TRBJ2-2; possibly TRBD2 for D (5 bases). Material for sequencing was naive CD8+ T cells sorted from blood. For the CDR3, the DNA is TGTGCCAGCAGTTTATGGGGGAGTCATACCGGGGAGCTGTTTTTT. The encoded protein is CASSLWGSHTGELFF.